A single sample gave rise to the 10 T cell receptor beta chains below, sequenced in a study of blood T cell repertoires in COVID-19 (dated by TCRdb to the early 2020s). The library was generated by the immunoSEQ multiplex PCR assay. TCRdb obtained this table from immuneACCESS and retained in-frame rearrangements with V and J assigned. These tables miss some clones; where compared with another copy, unresolved V genes account for less than half of the shortfall, and the remainder is unexplained. Within this sample are 150,000 to 200,000 clones, with about 90% of them counted one time only. The leading ten clones occupy about 4.6% of the sample. The sample comprised peripheral blood. The receptors shown here come from a man aged 25 to 40 with COVID-19, enrolled during active disease.

V gene TRBV19 combines with J gene TRBJ2-2; tentatively, D is TRBD2 (7 bases). Trimming removed 3 bases from V and 4 bases from J, with 12 bases in between. Germline assignment: CDR1 LNHDA and CDR2 SQIVND (reference sequence). The CDR3 is 15 residues long. The CDR3 here is CASSIRGGGTGELFF. The CDR3 DNA sequence: TGTGCCAGTAGTATTAGGGGGGGCGGCACCGGGGAGCTGTTTTTT. The complete variable domain, with remaining parts taken from reference TRBV19 and TRBJ2-2, reads DGGITQSPKYLFRKEGQNVTLSCEQNLNHDAMYWYRQDPGQGLRLIYYSQIVNDFQKGDIAEGYSVSREKKESFPLTVTSAQKNPTAFYLCASSIRGGGTGELFFGEGSRLTVL.

This chain joins TRBV7-9 and TRBJ1-1; D is unclear. CDR1 SEHNR and CDR2 FQNEAQ come from the germline V gene (reference sequence). V lost 3 bases, J lost 4 bases, and 6 bases lay in between. CDR3 length: 12 amino acids. The CDR3 nucleotides are TGTGCCAGCAGCTTTCGTGTCACTGAAGCTTTCTTT. It translates to CASSFRVTEAFF.

This clone has only a few counts. The chain combines TRBV4-3 with TRBJ1-1; 7 bases map to TRBD1. The CDR3 is 15 residues long. Germline V CDR1 and CDR2: LGHNA, YSLEER. V lost 0 bases, J lost 4 bases, and 5 bases stayed unmatched. The CDR3 reads CASSQDVSGGTEAFF. CDR3 bases: TGCGCCAGCAGCCAAGATGTTTCAGGGGGCACTGAAGCTTTCTTT.

V and J are TRBV7-2 and TRBJ1-2; D gene unclear. The CDR3 has 13 amino acids. Germline lookup yields CDR1 SGHTA and CDR2 FQGNSA. Trimming removed 0 bases from V and 9 bases from J, with 11 bases in between. The CDR3 protein is CASSLADFLSYTF. The CDR3 nucleotides are TGTGCCAGCAGCTTAGCGGACTTCCTGAGCTACACCTTC. Complete variable domain (other parts from reference TRBV7-2 and TRBJ1-2): GAGVSQSPSNKVTEKGKDVELRCDPISGHTALYWYRQSLGQGLEFLIYFQGNSAPDKSGLPSDRFSAERTGGSVSTLTIQRTQQEDSAVYLCASSLADFLSYTFGSGTRLTVV.

This clone was found a few times. The J gene is TRBJ2-7, the V gene TRBV27, with TRBD1 matching over 11 bases. This CDR3 is 14 amino acids long. The ends lost 6 bases at V and 3 bases at J; junction bases unmatched: 4. Germline-derived CDR1 and CDR2 are MNHEY and SMNVEV (reference sequence). The CDR3 sequence is CASRMGQGVYEQYF. In nucleotides, the CDR3 is TGTGCCAGCAGAATGGGACAGGGGGTCTACGAGCAGTACTTC.

The chain carries TRBV3-1 (or the pseudogene TRBV3-2) and TRBJ1-1; D may be TRBD1 (5 bases). Germline loops: CDR1 LGHDT, CDR2 YNNKEL (reference sequence). V shed 5 bases and J shed 1 base, with 11 bases lying between them. This CDR3 has 14 residues. CDR3 in amino acids: CASSKQVPNTEAFF. CDR3 nucleotides: TGTGCCAGCAGCAAACAGGTTCCGAACACTGAAGCTTTCTTT.

This chain links TRBV4-3 with TRBJ2-7, with 9 bases aligning to TRBD2. Germline V CDR1 and CDR2: LGHNA, YSLEER. The CDR3 runs to 15 residues. V trimming: 4 bases; J trimming: 3 bases; junction bases outside the gene matches: 7. CDR3 region: CASSRDGGGDYEQYF. CDR3 coding DNA: TGCGCCAGCAGCCGGGACGGCGGGGGGGACTACGAGCAGTACTTC.

This chain links TRBV24-1 with TRBJ2-6; 9 bases map to TRBD1. The CDR3 has 19 amino acids. The germline CDR1 and CDR2 sequences are KGHDR and SFDVKD. V was clipped by 4 bases and J by 1 base; unmatched bases: 10. The CDR3 nucleotides are TGTGCCACCAGTGACCCGGACAGGGGAGTAAGGTCTGGGGCCAACGTCCTGACTTTC. Its translation is CATSDPDRGVRSGANVLTF.

The chain employs TRBV19 and TRBJ1-2; D not resolved. This CDR3 has 13 amino acids. Germline lookup yields CDR1 LNHDA and CDR2 SQIVND (reference sequence). V lost 4 bases to trimming and J lost 3 bases, with 9 bases between them. In nucleotides, the CDR3 is TGTGCCAGTAGTACCTGGACTGACTATGGCTACACCTTC. It yields the protein CASSTWTDYGYTF. The complete variable domain, with remaining parts taken from reference TRBV19 and TRBJ1-2, reads DGGITQSPKYLFRKEGQNVTLSCEQNLNHDAMYWYRQDPGQGLRLIYYSQIVNDFQKGDIAEGYSVSREKKESFPLTVTSAQKNPTAFYLCASSTWTDYGYTFGSGTRLTVV.

The chain recombines TRBV27 with TRBJ2-7; 9 nucleotides align to TRBD2. Trimming removed 3 bases from V and 2 bases from J; junction bases left unmatched: 5. CDR1 is MNHEY and CDR2 is SMNVEV in the germline V gene (reference sequence). CDR3 length equals 15 residues. CDR3 in amino acids: CASSLKAGGPYEQYF. CDR3 coding DNA: TGTGCCAGCAGTTTGAAAGCGGGAGGCCCCTACGAGCAGTACTTC.